Sequencing of this TCR beta chain was carried out in a study of shared clonotypes between healthy human individuals. Study results and caveats: Generally, naive subsets came out with larger estimated richness than memory subsets.

The CDR3 sequence is 16 residues long. Trimming took 2 bases from V and 9 from J; bases not matched to a gene: 8. Germline V CDR1 and CDR2: LGHNA, YNFKEQ. TCRdb keeps only in-frame clones here, not all; method: immunoSEQ multiplex PCR. The data show some 1,100,000 clones, about 84% seen once. Points on this clone: The target antigen is unknown.

The material sequenced was memory CD4+ T cells from PBMCs. The sample's subset: CD45RA-negative fraction. This sequence originates from a man aged 18-30 years in good health. Some clones in this sample may be carry-over from other donors' samples. J is TRBJ2-1 and V is TRBV4-2; 12 bases agree with TRBD2. As DNA, the CDR3 is TGTGCCAGCAGCCAATCTGAGACTAGCGGGAGTGGTGAGCAGTTCTTC. Translated: CASSQSETSGSGEQFF.